Sequencing of this TCR beta chain was carried out in a study of shared clonotypes between healthy human individuals. Naive-designated CD8 cells lacked CD45RO, were positively enriched for CCR7, and omitted terminally differentiated effector memory CD45RA+ cells. V was pared by 3 bases and J by 1 base, with 10 bases between. The CDR3 runs to 14 residues. CDR1 is MNHEY, CDR2 SMNVEV, per germline (reference sequence). The genomic DNA of each subset was split evenly across several immunoSEQ plates. Some clones are missing from TCRdb's copy, which holds only in-frame ones; the method was immunoSEQ multiplex PCR. The sample has under 2,000,000 clones, about 95% seen once. Study-wide results and limits: Having only a few donors restricted how much genetic and exposure-history diversity was captured. Relative to their counterparts shared across all four donors, non-shared clonotypes exhibited diminished generation probabilities. Some naive CD4 clonotypes, about 5%, turned up in common across a handful of donors.

Regarding this clone: What it recognizes is unknown. Other nucleotide sequences in the sample specify the same CDR3.

This receptor was obtained from a young man in good health. This chain uses TRBV27 with TRBJ2-7, with D perhaps being TRBD1 or TRBD2 (5 bases each). The sequencing input was naive CD8+ T cells sorted from blood. DNA of the CDR3: TGTGCCAGCAGTTTCGAGGGGCCTTCCTACGAGCAGTACTTC. This codes for CASSFEGPSYEQYF.